This T cell receptor (beta chain) comes out of a study of T cell repertoires and leukemia-associated antigens. Study-wide background: About 15 million effective reads came from all samples combined.

Germline values: CDR1 DFQATT, CDR2 SNEGSKA (reference sequence). The CDR3 sequence is 13 residues long. This clonotype has a handful of counts. The antigen remains unidentified. TCRdb ran MiXCR on the 5' RACE reads and lists one entry per CDR3 protein. The sample yields some 14,000 distinct CDR3 sequences, approximately 42% seen once. CD3+ T cells were rested overnight without fetal bovine serum. Findings and caveats of the study: V, J, VDJ and CDR3 counts did not differ significantly among groups.

This TCR was sampled from a female donor in good health. What was sequenced was CD3+ T cells sorted from blood and cultured. The chain has TRBV20-1 and TRBJ2-7, with D possibly matching TRBD2 (5 bases). The CDR3 here is CSVVGVRSYEQYF. The CDR3 nucleotides read TGCAGCGTTGTGGGAGTTAGATCCTACGAGCAGTACTTC.